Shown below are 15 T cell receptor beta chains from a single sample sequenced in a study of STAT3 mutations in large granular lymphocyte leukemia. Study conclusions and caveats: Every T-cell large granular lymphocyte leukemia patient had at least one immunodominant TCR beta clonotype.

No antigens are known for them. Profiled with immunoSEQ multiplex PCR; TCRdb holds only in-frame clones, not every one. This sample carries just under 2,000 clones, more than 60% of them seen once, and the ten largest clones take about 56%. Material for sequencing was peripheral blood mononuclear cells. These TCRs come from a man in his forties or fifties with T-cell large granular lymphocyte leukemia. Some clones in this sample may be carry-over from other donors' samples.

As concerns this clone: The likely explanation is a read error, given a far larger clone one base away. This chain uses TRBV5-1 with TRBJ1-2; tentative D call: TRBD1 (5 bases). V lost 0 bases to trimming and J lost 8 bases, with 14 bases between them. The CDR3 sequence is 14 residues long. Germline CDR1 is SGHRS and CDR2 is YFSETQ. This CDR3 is CASSLGGLRVGYTF. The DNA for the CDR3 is TGCGCCAGCAGCTTGGGGGGCCTGAGGGTCGGCTACACCTTC.

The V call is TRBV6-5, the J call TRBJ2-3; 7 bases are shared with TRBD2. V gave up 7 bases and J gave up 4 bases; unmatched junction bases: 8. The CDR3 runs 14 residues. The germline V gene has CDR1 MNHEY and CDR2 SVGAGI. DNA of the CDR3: TGTGCCAGCAAGATCGGACTAGACTCAGATACGCAGTATTTT. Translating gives CASKIGLDSDTQYF.

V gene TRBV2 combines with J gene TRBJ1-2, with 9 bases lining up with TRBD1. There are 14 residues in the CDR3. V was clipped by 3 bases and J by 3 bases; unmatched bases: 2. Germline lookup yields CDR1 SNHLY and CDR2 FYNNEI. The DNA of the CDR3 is TGTGCCAGCAGTGACCGGACAGGGGACTATGGCTACACCTTC. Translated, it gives CASSDRTGDYGYTF.

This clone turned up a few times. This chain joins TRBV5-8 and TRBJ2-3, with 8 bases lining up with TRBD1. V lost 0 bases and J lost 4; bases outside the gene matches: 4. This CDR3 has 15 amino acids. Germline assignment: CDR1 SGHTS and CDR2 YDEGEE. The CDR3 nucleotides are TGTGCCAGCAGCTTGGGACAGGGGTTTCCAGATACGCAGTATTTT. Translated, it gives CASSLGQGFPDTQYF.

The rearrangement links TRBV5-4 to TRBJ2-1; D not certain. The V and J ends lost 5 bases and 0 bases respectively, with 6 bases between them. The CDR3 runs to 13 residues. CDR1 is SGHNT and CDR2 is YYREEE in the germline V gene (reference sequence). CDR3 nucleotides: TGTGCCAGCAGAAAGGACTCCTACAATGAGCAGTTCTTC. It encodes CASRKDSYNEQFF.

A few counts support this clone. For the CDR3, the DNA is TGTGCCTGGAGGGCAAGCGGGGCGCAGTATTTT. Residues: CAWRASGAQYF. The chain links TRBV30 to TRBJ2-3; 7 nucleotides agree with TRBD2. Germline CDR1 and CDR2: GTSNPN and SVGIG (reference sequence). CDR3 length: 11 residues. The V and J ends lost 3 bases and 10 bases, in that order; junction bases with no gene match: 4.

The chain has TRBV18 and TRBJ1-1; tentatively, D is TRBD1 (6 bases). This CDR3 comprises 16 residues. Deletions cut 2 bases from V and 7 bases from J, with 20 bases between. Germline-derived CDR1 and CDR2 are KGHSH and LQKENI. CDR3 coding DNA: TGTGCCAGCTCACCATCTGTAGGGGGGGCTCGGGGTGAAGCTTTCTTT. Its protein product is CASSPSVGGARGEAFF. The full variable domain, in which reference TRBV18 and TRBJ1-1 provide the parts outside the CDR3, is NAGVMQNPRHLVRRRGQEARLRCSPMKGHSHVYWYRQLPEEGLKFMVYLQKENIIDESGMPKERFSAEFPKEGPSILRIQQVVRGDSAAYFCASSPSVGGARGEAFFGQGTRLTVV.

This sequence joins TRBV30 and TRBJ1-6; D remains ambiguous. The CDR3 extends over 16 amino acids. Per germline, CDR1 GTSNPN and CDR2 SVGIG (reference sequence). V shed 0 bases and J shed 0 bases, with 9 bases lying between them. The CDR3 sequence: CAWSVVGSSYNSPLHF. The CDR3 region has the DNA TGTGCCTGGAGTGTAGTTGGGAGCTCCTATAATTCACCCCTCCACTTT. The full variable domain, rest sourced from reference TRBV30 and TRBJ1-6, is SQTIHQWPATLVQPVGSPLSLECTVEGTSNPNLYWYRQAAGRGLQLLFYSVGIGQISSEVPQNLSASRPQDRQFILSSKKLLLSDSGFYLCAWSVVGSSYNSPLHFGNGTRLTVT.

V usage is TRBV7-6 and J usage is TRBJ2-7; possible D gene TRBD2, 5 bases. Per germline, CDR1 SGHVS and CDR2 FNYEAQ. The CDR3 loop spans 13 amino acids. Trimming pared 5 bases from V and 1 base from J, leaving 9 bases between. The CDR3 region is CASSLSASYEQYF. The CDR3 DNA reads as TGTGCCAGCAGCCTTAGCGCGTCCTACGAGCAGTACTTC.

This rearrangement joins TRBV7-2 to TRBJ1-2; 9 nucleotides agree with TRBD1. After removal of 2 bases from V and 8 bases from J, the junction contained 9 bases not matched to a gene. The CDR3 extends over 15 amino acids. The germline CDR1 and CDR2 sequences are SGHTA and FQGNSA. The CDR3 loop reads CASSLSSKTGGGYTF. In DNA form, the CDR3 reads TGTGCCAGCAGCTTATCCTCGAAGACAGGGGGAGGCTACACCTTC.

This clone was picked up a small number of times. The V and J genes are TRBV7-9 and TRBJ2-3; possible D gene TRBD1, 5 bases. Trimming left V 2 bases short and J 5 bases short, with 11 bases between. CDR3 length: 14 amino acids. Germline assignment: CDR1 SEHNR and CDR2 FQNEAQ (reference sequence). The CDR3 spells CASSLRGIIDTQYF. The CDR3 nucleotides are TGTGCCAGCAGCTTAAGGGGCATCATAGATACGCAGTATTTT. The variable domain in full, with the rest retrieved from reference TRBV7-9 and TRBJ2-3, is DTGVSQNPRHKITKRGQNVTFRCDPISEHNRLYWYRQTLGQGPEFLTYFQNEAQLEKSRLLSDRFSAERPKGSFSTLEIQRTEQGDSAMYLCASSLRGIIDTQYFGPGTRLTVL.

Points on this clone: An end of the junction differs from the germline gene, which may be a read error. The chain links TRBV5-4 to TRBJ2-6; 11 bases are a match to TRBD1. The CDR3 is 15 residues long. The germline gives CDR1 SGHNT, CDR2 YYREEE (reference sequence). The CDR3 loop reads CASSLGQGAAIVLTF. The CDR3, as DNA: TGTGCCAGCAGCCTAGGACAGGGGGCGGCCATCGTCCTGACTTTC.

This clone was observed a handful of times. The CDR3 protein is CASSLAPDYGYTF. The CDR3 DNA is TGCGCCAGCAGCTTGGCCCCAGACTATGGCTACACCTTC. J is TRBJ1-2 and V is TRBV5-1; D call uncertain. V was pared by 0 bases and J by 3 bases, with 6 bases between. The germline V gene encodes CDR1 SGHRS and CDR2 YFSETQ. This CDR3 is 13 amino acids long.

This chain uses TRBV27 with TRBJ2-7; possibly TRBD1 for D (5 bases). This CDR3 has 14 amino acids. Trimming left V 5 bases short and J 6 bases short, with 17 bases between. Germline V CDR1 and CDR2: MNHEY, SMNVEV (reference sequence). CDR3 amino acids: CASSLGAPLGEQYF. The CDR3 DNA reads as TGTGCCAGCAGTCTAGGGGCTCCTCTAGGCGAGCAGTACTTC.

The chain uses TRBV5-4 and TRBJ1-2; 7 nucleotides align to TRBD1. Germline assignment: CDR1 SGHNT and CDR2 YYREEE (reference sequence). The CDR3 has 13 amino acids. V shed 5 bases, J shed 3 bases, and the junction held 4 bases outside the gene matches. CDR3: CASRPGTDYGYTF. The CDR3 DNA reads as TGTGCCAGCAGGCCCGGGACAGACTATGGCTACACCTTC.